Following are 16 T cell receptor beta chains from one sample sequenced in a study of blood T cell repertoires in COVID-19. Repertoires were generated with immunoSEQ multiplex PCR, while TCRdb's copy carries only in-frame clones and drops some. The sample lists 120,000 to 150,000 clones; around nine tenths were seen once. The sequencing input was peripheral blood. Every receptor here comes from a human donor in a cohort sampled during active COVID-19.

CDR3 nucleotides: TGTGCCAGCAGCCCTGGCGGGGGGCGATATCAGCCCCAGCATTTT. It translates to CASSPGGGRYQPQHF. The chain joins TRBV13 to TRBJ1-5; D possibly corresponds to TRBD1 (6 bases). The CDR3 spans 15 residues. CDR1 is PRHDT, CDR2 FYEKMQ, per germline (reference sequence). V was pared by 5 bases and J by 5 bases, with 16 bases between.

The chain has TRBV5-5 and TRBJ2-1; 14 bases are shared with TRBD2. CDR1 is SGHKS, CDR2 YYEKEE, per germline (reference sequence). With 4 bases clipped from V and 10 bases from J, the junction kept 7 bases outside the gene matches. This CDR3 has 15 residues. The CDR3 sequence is CASSTGLAGGDEQFF. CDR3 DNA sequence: TGTGCCAGCAGCACCGGACTAGCGGGAGGAGACGAGCAGTTCTTC. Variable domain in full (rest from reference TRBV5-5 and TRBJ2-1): DAGVTQSPTHLIKTRGQQVTLRCSPISGHKSVSWYQQVLGQGPQFIFQYYEKEERGRGNFPDRFSARQFPNYSSELNVNALLLGDSALYLCASSTGLAGGDEQFFGPGTRLTVL.

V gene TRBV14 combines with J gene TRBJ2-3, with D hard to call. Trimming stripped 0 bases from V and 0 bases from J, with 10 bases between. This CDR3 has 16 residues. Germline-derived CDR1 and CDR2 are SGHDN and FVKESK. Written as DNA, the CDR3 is TGTGCCAGCAGCCAAGATCTCCCAGGTAGCACAGATACGCAGTATTTT. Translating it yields CASSQDLPGSTDTQYF.

The CDR3 sequence: CASSQVSLSSTDTQYF. CDR3 bases: TGCGCCAGCAGCCAAGTAAGCCTATCTAGCACAGATACGCAGTATTTT. This rearrangement joins TRBV4-1 to TRBJ2-3, with D uncertain. V gave up 1 base and J gave up 0 bases, with 11 bases separating them. Germline V gives CDR1 MGHRA, CDR2 YSYEKL. The CDR3 is 16 amino acids.

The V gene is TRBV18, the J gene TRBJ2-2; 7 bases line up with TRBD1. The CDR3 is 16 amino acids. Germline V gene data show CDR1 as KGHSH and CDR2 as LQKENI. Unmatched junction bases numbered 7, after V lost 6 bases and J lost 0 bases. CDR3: CASSPLDRANTGELFF. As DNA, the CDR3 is TGTGCCAGCTCTCCTCTCGACAGGGCGAACACCGGGGAGCTGTTTTTT.

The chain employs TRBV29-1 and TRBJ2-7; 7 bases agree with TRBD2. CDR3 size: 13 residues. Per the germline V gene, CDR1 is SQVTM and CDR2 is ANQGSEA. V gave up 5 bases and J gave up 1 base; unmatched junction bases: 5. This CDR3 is CSVRPGGSYEQYF. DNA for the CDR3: TGCAGCGTTCGCCCGGGGGGTTCCTACGAGCAGTACTTC.

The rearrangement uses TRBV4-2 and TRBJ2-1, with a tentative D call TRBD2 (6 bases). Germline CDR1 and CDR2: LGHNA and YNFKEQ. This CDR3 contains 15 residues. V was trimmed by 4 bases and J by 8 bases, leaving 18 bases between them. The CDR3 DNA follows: TGTGCCAGCAGCCCCAAAGCGGCTAGCGACCATGAGCAGTTCTTC. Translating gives CASSPKAASDHEQFF.

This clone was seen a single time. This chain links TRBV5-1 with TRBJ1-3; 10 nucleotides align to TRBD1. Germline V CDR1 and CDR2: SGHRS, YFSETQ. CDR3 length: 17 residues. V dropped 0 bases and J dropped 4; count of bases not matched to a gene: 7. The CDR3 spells CASSLAGTGDPGNTIYF. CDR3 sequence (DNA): TGCGCCAGCAGCTTGGCCGGGACAGGGGATCCAGGAAACACCATATATTTT.

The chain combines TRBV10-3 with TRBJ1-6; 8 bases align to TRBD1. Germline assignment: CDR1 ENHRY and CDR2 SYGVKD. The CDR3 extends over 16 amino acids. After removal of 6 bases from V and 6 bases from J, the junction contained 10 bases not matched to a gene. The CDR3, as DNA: TGTGCCATCAGGTCCCGGGACAGGACCCCTAATTCACCCCTCCACTTT. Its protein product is CAIRSRDRTPNSPLHF.

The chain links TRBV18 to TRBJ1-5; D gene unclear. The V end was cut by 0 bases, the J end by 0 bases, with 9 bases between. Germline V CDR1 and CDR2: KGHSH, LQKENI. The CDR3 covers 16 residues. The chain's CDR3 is CASSPPTRNSNQPQHF. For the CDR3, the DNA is TGTGCCAGCTCACCACCGACACGGAATAGCAATCAGCCCCAGCATTTT.

The CDR3 loop is CASSLPEAGNTIYF. In DNA, the CDR3 is TGTGCCAGCAGCTTACCGGAGGCTGGAAACACCATATATTTT. The rearrangement joins TRBV11-2 to TRBJ1-3; D is unresolved. V lost 2 bases to trimming and J lost 2 bases, with 7 bases between them. Germline CDR1 SGHAT, CDR2 FQNNGV. The CDR3 extends over 14 amino acids.

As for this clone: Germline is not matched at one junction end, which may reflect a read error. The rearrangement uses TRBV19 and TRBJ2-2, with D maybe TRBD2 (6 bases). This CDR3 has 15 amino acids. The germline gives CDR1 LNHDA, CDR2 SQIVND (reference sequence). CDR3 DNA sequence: TGTGCCCGTAGGGGAGAGGACTATGACACCGGGGAGCTGTTTTTT. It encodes CARRGEDYDTGELFF.

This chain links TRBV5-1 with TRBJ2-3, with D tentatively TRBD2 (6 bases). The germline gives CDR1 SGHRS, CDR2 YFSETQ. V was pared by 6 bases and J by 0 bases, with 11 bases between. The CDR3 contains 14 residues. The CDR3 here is CASTAGTSTDTQYF. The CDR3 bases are TGCGCCAGCACCGCGGGAACTAGCACAGATACGCAGTATTTT. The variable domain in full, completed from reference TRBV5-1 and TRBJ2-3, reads KAGVTQTPRYLIKTRGQQVTLSCSPISGHRSVSWYQQTPGQGLQFLFEYFSETQRNKGNFPGRFSGRQFSNSRSEMNVSTLELGDSALYLCASTAGTSTDTQYFGPGTRLTVL.

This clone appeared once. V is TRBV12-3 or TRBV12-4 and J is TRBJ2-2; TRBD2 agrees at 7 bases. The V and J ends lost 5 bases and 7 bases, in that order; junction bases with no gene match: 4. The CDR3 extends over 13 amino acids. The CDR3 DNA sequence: TGTGCCAGCAGTGGGACTACCTTCGGGGAGCTGTTTTTT. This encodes CASSGTTFGELFF.

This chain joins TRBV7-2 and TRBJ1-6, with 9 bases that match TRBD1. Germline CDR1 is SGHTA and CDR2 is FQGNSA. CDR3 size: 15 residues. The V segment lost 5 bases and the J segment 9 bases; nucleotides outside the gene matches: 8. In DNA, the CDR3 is TGTGCCAGCAGCGGCGGACAGGGGAGGATTTCACCCCTCCACTTT. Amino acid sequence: CASSGGQGRISPLHF.

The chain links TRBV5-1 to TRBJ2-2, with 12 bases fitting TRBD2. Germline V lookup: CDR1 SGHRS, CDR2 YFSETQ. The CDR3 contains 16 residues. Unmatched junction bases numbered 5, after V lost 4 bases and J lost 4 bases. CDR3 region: CASSRLAGGLTGELFF. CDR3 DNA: TGCGCCAGCAGCCGTCTAGCGGGAGGGCTCACCGGGGAGCTGTTTTTT.